A single sample gave rise to the 13 T cell receptor beta chains below, sequenced in a study of immune evolution from preneoplasia to lung adenocarcinoma. TCRdb keeps only in-frame clones here, not all; method: immunoSEQ multiplex PCR. Seen here are approximately 7,000 clones, 75% to 90% observed once, and the top ten hold roughly 3.5%. The sample was FFPE invasive lung adenocarcinoma tissue. These TCRs come from a person in their sixties or seventies with lung adenocarcinoma.

This clone was seen more than once but under ten times. This chain connects TRBV18 to TRBJ2-2; TRBD1 agrees at 8 bases. Germline CDR1 reads KGHSH; CDR2 reads LQKENI. The CDR3 loop spans 16 amino acids. V shed 4 bases, J shed 6 bases, and the junction held 10 bases outside the gene matches. In nucleotides, the CDR3 is TGTGCCAGCTCACATGGACAGGGCCCTGAGGCCGGGGAGCTGTTTTTT. Translation gives CASSHGQGPEAGELFF.

The chain is built from TRBV5-6 and TRBJ2-7; D is ambiguous. CDR1 and CDR2 from the germline V gene are SGHDT and YYEEEE. This CDR3 contains 17 residues. Trimming pared 4 bases from V and 2 bases from J, leaving 22 bases between. The CDR3 region is CASSGRTRFSLTYEQYF. Here the CDR3 DNA reads TGTGCCAGCAGCGGAAGAACCAGGTTTTCCCTGACCTACGAGCAGTACTTC. Complete variable domain (other parts from reference TRBV5-6 and TRBJ2-7): DAGVTQSPTHLIKTRGQQVTLRCSPKSGHDTVSWYQQALGQGPQFIFQYYEEEERQRGNFPDRFSGHQFPNYSSELNVNALLLGDSALYLCASSGRTRFSLTYEQYFGPGTRLTVT.

This chain's CDR3 is CASSQTGGYTEAFF. In nucleotides, the CDR3 is TGTGCCAGCAGCCAGACAGGCGGTTACACTGAAGCTTTCTTT. The chain combines TRBV14 with TRBJ1-1; maybe TRBD1 (6 bases). The CDR3 covers 14 residues. V lost 3 bases and J lost 3, with 11 bases in between. Germline assignment: CDR1 SGHDN and CDR2 FVKESK.

The gene calls are TRBV5-1 and TRBJ2-2, with 7 positions matching TRBD2. Germline-derived CDR1 and CDR2 are SGHRS and YFSETQ. The CDR3 runs 15 residues. V gave up 1 base and J gave up 6 bases; unmatched junction bases: 6. CDR3 nucleotides: TGCGCCAGCAGCTTGCTAGCGGCCGAGGCCGGGGAGCTGTTTTTT. As protein: CASSLLAAEAGELFF.

The genes are TRBV9 and TRBJ2-7, with 9 bases that match TRBD2. This CDR3 is 15 amino acids long. Germline V gene sequence: CDR1 SGDLS, CDR2 YYNGEE. Unmatched junction bases numbered 8, after V lost 0 bases and J lost 7 bases. The CDR3 DNA follows: TGTGCCAGCAGCGTAGGCCGAGCGGGAGGTGGTGAGCAGTACTTC. Encoded protein: CASSVGRAGGGEQYF.

In DNA, the CDR3 is TGTGCCAGCAGTGGAGGACAGGGAGAGGCAGATACGCAGTATTTT. Encoded protein: CASSGGQGEADTQYF. The rearrangement uses TRBV6-4 and TRBJ2-3; TRBD1 matches at 8 bases. V was pared by 4 bases and J by 4 bases, with 7 bases of the junction left unmatched. CDR1 is MRHNA, CDR2 SNTAGT, per germline. CDR3 length: 15 residues.

V gene TRBV6-5 combines with J gene TRBJ2-5, with a possible D match to TRBD2 (6 bases). With 2 bases removed from V and 2 bases from J, the gap between germline ends came to 12 bases. From germline, CDR1 is MNHEY and CDR2 SVGAGI. CDR3 size: 15 residues. The DNA for the CDR3 is TGTGCCAGCAGTTACCAGGGCGGGATTCAAGAGACCCAGTACTTC. Protein: CASSYQGGIQETQYF.

The chain employs TRBV2 and TRBJ1-2, with D uncertain. Looked up from germline, CDR1 is SNHLY and CDR2 is FYNNEI. V lost 8 bases, J lost 3 bases, and 16 bases lay in between. The CDR3 covers 14 residues. The CDR3: CASGPPEPYYGYTF. CDR3 bases: TGTGCCAGCGGGCCACCTGAGCCCTACTATGGCTACACCTTC.

The chain joins TRBV28 to TRBJ1-5, with 8 bases aligning to TRBD1. Trimming took 5 bases from V and 3 from J; bases not matched to a gene: 6. The CDR3 has 15 amino acids. Germline loops: CDR1 MDHEN, CDR2 SYDVKM. The CDR3 region is CASSERTGSNQPQHF. CDR3 coding DNA: TGTGCCAGCAGTGAGCGGACAGGGTCCAATCAGCCCCAGCATTTT. The full variable domain, its missing parts supplied by reference TRBV28 and TRBJ1-5, is DVKVTQSSRYLVKRTGEKVFLECVQDMDHENMFWYRQDPGLGLRLIYFSYDVKMKEKGDIPEGYSVSREKKERFSLILESASTNQTSMYLCASSERTGSNQPQHFGDGTRLSIL.

The chain employs TRBV9 and TRBJ2-5, with 7 bases matching TRBD1. Germline V gives CDR1 SGDLS, CDR2 YYNGEE. The CDR3 length is 14 residues. Trimming removed 0 bases from V and 7 bases from J; junction bases left unmatched: 6. The CDR3 spells CASSVVSEGATQYF. The CDR3, as DNA: TGTGCCAGCAGCGTAGTTTCAGAGGGGGCGACCCAGTACTTC.

This chain links TRBV11-3 with TRBJ2-7; 7 bases line up with TRBD1. This CDR3 contains 12 residues. Germline V gene lookup returns CDR1 SGHNT and CDR2 YENEEA. With V trimmed by 5 bases and J by 8 bases, 6 bases remained unmatched. The DNA of the CDR3 is TGTGCCAGCAGCCCCCGGGACAGACAGCAGTACTTC. Translated, it gives CASSPRDRQQYF.

This chain connects TRBV5-6 to TRBJ2-7; D is uncertain. V lost 0 bases to trimming and J lost 6 bases, with 4 bases between them. In germline, CDR1 is SGHDT, CDR2 YYEEEE. This CDR3 region has 11 residues. CDR3 protein: CASSLESEQYF. The CDR3 DNA follows: TGTGCCAGCAGCTTGGAATCCGAGCAGTACTTC.

Comment on this clone: At the DNA level, this CDR3 is encoded by other sequences in the same sample as well. This chain joins TRBV7-2 and TRBJ2-1; TRBD2 might be the D (5 bases). The germline V and J ends were trimmed by 2 bases and 3 bases, with 5 bases remaining between them. CDR3 length equals 13 residues. In germline, CDR1 is SGHTA, CDR2 FQGNSA. CDR3 residues: CASSLTSYNEQFF. The CDR3 DNA follows: TGTGCCAGCAGCTTAACTAGCTACAATGAGCAGTTCTTC.